There are a few counts of the clone carrying this T cell receptor (beta chain). The target antigen is unknown. The CDR3 has 15 amino acids. Between the trimmed V and J ends, which lost 0 bases and 4 bases, there was a span of 14 bases. Germline CDR1 reads DFQATT; CDR2 reads SNEGSKA (reference sequence). Primers used in a second PCR of roughly 6 to 11 cycles were a sample-barcoded 5' primer and a J-beta primer mix. TCRdb recomputed calls from the 5' RACE reads with MiXCR, one row per CDR3 protein. The data show around 1.5 million distinct CDR3 sequences, with around 42% seen just once and roughly 7.9% held by the top ten. This sample was taken from a study of blood T cells in healthy people across ages. Turning to the study itself: Through template switching, about one barcoded beta molecule was captured per two T cells, as measured in model experiments.

Study-wide points: Compared with aged donors, long-lived donors showed fewer expanded clones, suggesting selection.

This clonotype originated in a woman aged 18 to 35 in good health. Sequencing used blood. V and J are TRBV20-1 and TRBJ2-3, with D perhaps TRBD2 (6 bases). The CDR3 reads CSARDHRGNSDTQYF. CDR3 coding DNA: TGCAGTGCTAGAGATCACCGGGGGAATTCAGATACGCAGTATTTT.